The sequence of this TCR beta chain was determined in a study of control samples from healthy donors and cancer patients. The V gene end was trimmed by 4 bases and the J gene end by 5 bases; junction bases not matched to a gene: 9. The CDR3 runs to 15 residues. Germline CDR1 reads SGHRS; CDR2 reads YFSETQ. Sequencing used immunoSEQ multiplex PCR; TCRdb keeps in-frame clones, though not all of them. Among around 200,000 clones listed, about 93% were seen once. The origin of this receptor is a man aged 18 to 30 in good health. Material: blood. The V gene is TRBV5-1, the J gene TRBJ2-4; 7 nucleotides match TRBD1. The CDR3, as DNA: TGCGCCAGCAGCAGAAACCGGGACAGTCAAAACATTCAGTACTTC. This gives the protein CASSRNRDSQNIQYF.